The 18 T cell receptor beta chains presented below share a single source sample, sequenced in a study of blood T cells in healthy people across ages. The second PCR ran about 6 to 11 cycles with a sample-barcoded 5' primer and J-beta primers. TCRdb analysed the 5' RACE reads with MiXCR anew, one entry per CDR3 protein. Among roughly 650,000 distinct CDR3 sequences listed, approximately 29% were seen once. The sequenced material came from blood. These TCRs come from a woman of 80 years or more in good health.

The chain combines TRBV25-1 with TRBJ1-1; weak D call: TRBD1 (5 bases). The length of the CDR3 is 15 residues. V gave up 2 bases and J gave up 6 bases, with 16 bases separating them. Per germline, CDR1 MGHDK and CDR2 SYGVNS. In DNA form, the CDR3 reads TGTGCCAGCAGTGAAGAAGCAGGGCCTAGGGCTGAAGCTTTCTTT. This encodes CASSEEAGPRAEAFF.

The chain uses TRBV20-1 and TRBJ1-5, with no clear D. With 6 bases removed from V and 3 bases from J, the gap between germline ends came to 15 bases. Per germline, CDR1 DFQATT and CDR2 SNEGSKA (reference sequence). The CDR3 is 14 amino acids. CDR3 loop: CSAPLPGSNQPQHF. CDR3 coding DNA: TGCAGTGCCCCCCTCCCGGGGTCCAATCAGCCCCAGCATTTT.

This clonotype was counted a few times. The V and J genes are TRBV5-1 and TRBJ1-1; TRBD1 matches at 11 bases. Germline loops: CDR1 SGHRS, CDR2 YFSETQ. The CDR3 sequence is 15 residues long. V shed 4 bases and J 5 bases; nucleotides not matched to a gene: 7. The DNA for the CDR3 is TGCGCCAGCAGCCCTCGGGACAGGGGGAAGACTGAAGCTTTCTTT. Translated: CASSPRDRGKTEAFF.

This clonotype was counted many times. One junction end disagrees with the germline gene, perhaps due to a read error. This rearrangement joins TRBV11-2 to TRBJ2-1, with 11 positions matching TRBD2. This CDR3 has 15 amino acids. Germline V lookup: CDR1 SGHAT, CDR2 FQNNGV. Here the CDR3 reads CASSLAGGRNNEQFF. In nucleotides, the CDR3 is TGTGCCAGCAGTTTAGCGGGGGGGCGAAACAATGAGCAGTTCTTC.

Of note for this clonotype: This may arise from a read error, as a much more abundant clone is one base away. CDR3 nucleotide sequence: TGTGCCAGCAGCCATCGAGACAGCACGGGTGGCTACACCTTC. It translates to CASSHRDSTGGYTF. The chain combines TRBV5-6 with TRBJ1-2; weak D call: TRBD1 (5 bases). The V end lost 4 bases, the J end lost 7 bases, and 17 bases lay between the germline ends. The length of the CDR3 is 14 residues. Germline V gene lookup returns CDR1 SGHDT and CDR2 YYEEEE.

The chain uses TRBV6-1 and TRBJ1-1, with TRBD1 matching 7 bases. The CDR3 runs to 14 residues. CDR1 MNHNS and CDR2 SASEGT come from the germline V gene. J lost 4 bases, V lost 6 bases, and 8 bases had no gene match. Here the CDR3 reads CASRNDRAGTEAFF. The CDR3 DNA reads as TGTGCCAGCAGGAACGACAGGGCGGGCACTGAAGCTTTCTTT.

This clonotype was picked up many times. The chain uses TRBV11-2 and TRBJ2-1; a possible D gene is TRBD1 (6 bases). CDR3 size: 13 residues. The V end lost 0 bases, the J end lost 15 bases, and 15 bases lay between the germline ends. CDR1 SGHAT and CDR2 FQNNGV come from the germline V gene. The CDR3 DNA follows: TGTGCCAGCAGCTTAGATTTTCAGGGGATTAGGTTCTTC. Translating it yields CASSLDFQGIRFF.

This clonotype was seen at least ten times. The chain's CDR3 is CAISLGQGGAFF. The CDR3 DNA reads as TGTGCCATCAGCCTCGGGCAGGGAGGAGCTTTCTTT. The J gene is TRBJ1-1, the V gene TRBV10-3, with TRBD1 as a possible D gene (5 bases). Germline V lookup: CDR1 ENHRY, CDR2 SYGVKD. This CDR3 has 12 residues. Trimming stripped 6 bases from V and 10 bases from J, with 15 bases between.

For this clonotype: A read error is possible here, since a much larger clone lies one base away. The V gene is TRBV10-3, the J gene TRBJ1-1, with 8 positions matching TRBD1. Per the germline V gene, CDR1 is ENHRY and CDR2 is SYGVKD. This CDR3 is 14 amino acids long. Here the CDR3 reads CAVRPTGDNTEAFF. The CDR3 DNA reads TGTGCCGTCAGACCGACAGGGGATAACACTGAAGCTTTCTTT.

The table lists this clonotype with many counts. The V call is TRBV5-1, the J call TRBJ2-7, with D perhaps matching TRBD2 (5 bases). The germline gives CDR1 SGHRS, CDR2 YFSETQ. The CDR3 length is 14 residues. Trimming removed 2 bases from V and 2 bases from J, with 11 bases in between. CDR3 loop: CASSLGGTTYEQYF. CDR3 DNA: TGCGCCAGCAGCTTAGGAGGAACCACCTACGAGCAGTACTTC.

This clonotype was counted many times. This chain connects TRBV5-6 to TRBJ2-3; TRBD2 agrees at 10 bases. Trimming at V came to 2 bases and at J to 4 bases, leaving 13 bases not matched to a gene. This CDR3 contains 18 residues. Germline V gene lookup returns CDR1 SGHDT and CDR2 YYEEEE. CDR3 in DNA: TGTGCCAGCAGCTTACTAGCGGGGAATCAATTAGGCGCAGATACGCAGTATTTT. It is translated as CASSLLAGNQLGADTQYF. Full variable domain (remainder filled in from reference TRBV5-6 and TRBJ2-3): DAGVTQSPTHLIKTRGQQVTLRCSPKSGHDTVSWYQQALGQGPQFIFQYYEEEERQRGNFPDRFSGHQFPNYSSELNVNALLLGDSALYLCASSLLAGNQLGADTQYFGPGTRLTVL.

This clonotype was observed many times. The genes are TRBV15 and TRBJ1-5; D is perhaps TRBD1 (6 bases). V was shortened by 8 bases and J by 6 bases, with 17 bases between the two germline ends. CDR3 length equals 14 residues. The germline V gene has CDR1 LNHNV and CDR2 YYDKDF (reference sequence). CDR3 in amino acids: CATLGGGRGQPQHF. The CDR3 DNA reads TGTGCCACCTTAGGTGGGGGGCGCGGTCAGCCCCAGCATTTT.

This clonotype was counted ten times or more. The CDR3 nucleotides read TGCAGTGCTAGAGATCTAACCAGGGGTTACGAGCAGTACTTC. It codes for CSARDLTRGYEQYF. V is TRBV20-1 and J is TRBJ2-7, with D possibly TRBD1 on 6 matching bases. The CDR3 runs 14 residues. V was trimmed by 0 bases and J by 4 bases, leaving 13 bases between them. The germline gives CDR1 DFQATT, CDR2 SNEGSKA (reference sequence).

This clonotype was recorded many times. The chain couples TRBV6-6 to TRBJ2-1, with 7 bases lining up with TRBD2. The V gene's germline CDR1 is MNHNY and CDR2 SVGAGI (reference sequence). CDR3 length: 15 residues. J was trimmed by 5 bases and V by 6 bases; bases with no gene match: 10. DNA of the CDR3: TGTGCCAGCAGCGACTGGGGGACTACCGACAATGAGCAGTTCTTC. Translating it yields CASSDWGTTDNEQFF.

This clonotype came up a few times. Mismatch with germline at one junction end may stem from a read error. V usage is TRBV4-3 and J usage is TRBJ2-2, with D possibly matching TRBD1 (7 bases). The CDR3 is 17 residues long. Germline V gives CDR1 LGHNA, CDR2 YSLEER. The CDR3 bases are TGCGCCAGCAGCCTGTCGACAGGGCTAGCGAACACCGGGGGGCTGTTTTTT. Its translation is CASSLSTGLANTGGLFF.

Comments on this clonotype: One junction end disagrees with the germline gene, perhaps due to a read error. The CDR3 spells CASSQDWVAVTGTQYF. As DNA, the CDR3 is TGCGCCAGCAGCCAAGATTGGGTAGCGGTCACAGGTACGCAGTATTTT. The chain combines TRBV4-1 with TRBJ2-3, with a possible D match to TRBD2 (6 bases). In germline, CDR1 is MGHRA, CDR2 YSYEKL. The CDR3 has 16 amino acids.

The chain employs TRBV6-5 and TRBJ1-1; D not resolved. CDR1 is MNHEY and CDR2 is SVGAGI in the germline V gene. CDR3 length: 13 amino acids. V lost 6 bases and J 11 bases, leaving 19 bases between the germline ends. Written as DNA, the CDR3 is TGTGCCAGCAGGGACTGGACTGGAACGCGGGCTTTCTTT. It codes for CASRDWTGTRAFF.

This clonotype was counted many times. The genes are TRBV7-2 and TRBJ2-5, with 8 bases fitting TRBD2. The V gene end was trimmed by 5 bases and the J gene end by 4 bases; junction bases not matched to a gene: 6. Germline values: CDR1 SGHTA, CDR2 FQGNSA. The CDR3 length is 14 residues. CDR3 nucleotide sequence: TGTGCCAGCAGCCCTATAGCGGGACCAGAGACCCAGTACTTC. Its translation: CASSPIAGPETQYF.